The 23 T cell receptor beta chains listed next were all sequenced from one sample in a study of T cell clonality in common variable immunodeficiency. Study-wide points: Common variable immunodeficiency TCR beta sequences reportedly had fewer deletions and N-nucleotide insertions.

What these receptors recognize is not known. Data came from immunoSEQ multiplex PCR; TCRdb stores just in-frame clones and leaves some out. Recorded here are roughly 34,000 clones, none singletons. Sequencing was performed on peripheral blood mononuclear cells. These receptor sequences come from a human donor with common variable immunodeficiency.

This clone showed up many times. CDR3 region: CASSLRSSYNEQFF. The covered CDR3 bases are TGTGCCAGCAGCCTCAGGAGCTCCTACAATGAG. This chain connects TRBV14 to TRBJ2-1, with no clear D. The read falls 3 residues short of the CDR3 end, and the missing part is taken from the germline J gene. Germline lookup yields CDR1 SGHDN and CDR2 FVKESK. The V end lost 4 bases, the J end lost 0 bases, and 7 bases lay between the germline ends. The CDR3 has 14 residues. Together with reference TRBV14 and TRBJ2-1, the CDR3 gives the full variable domain: EAGVTQFPSHSVIEKGQTVTLRCDPISGHDNLYWYRRVMGKEIKFLLHFVKESKQDESGMPNNRFLAERTGGTYSTLKVQPAELEDSGVYFCASSLRSSYNEQFFGPGTRLTVL.

As regards this clone: Read data end 3 residues before the CDR3 end; the end is taken from the germline J gene. The genes are TRBV6-2 or TRBV6-3 and TRBJ2-7, with TRBD1 matching 8 bases. CDR1 is MNHEY, CDR2 SVGEGT, per germline. The CDR3 loop spans 14 amino acids. The ends lost 5 bases at V and 4 bases at J; junction bases unmatched: 7. The CDR3 protein is CASSVGQGPYEQYF. Partial CDR3 DNA: TGTGCCAGCAGTGTTGGACAGGGACCTTACGAG.

On this clone: The CDR3 end falls 3 residues outside the read, so it is completed with the germline J gene. The V gene is TRBV2, the J gene TRBJ1-6; D is perhaps TRBD1 (5 bases). The V gene's germline CDR1 is SNHLY and CDR2 FYNNEI. The ends were cut back, 5 bases at V and 7 bases at J, with 12 bases in the middle. The CDR3 is 14 residues long. The CDR3 bases that were read are TGTGCCAGCAGTAGACAGACTCAGAATTCACCC. This encodes CASSRQTQNSP. The complete CDR3 sequence is CASSRQTQNSPLHF.

This clone has just a few counts. The DNA ends 3 residues before the CDR3 does, and the rest of the CDR3 is filled in from the germline J gene. V is TRBV7-2 and J is TRBJ1-1, with 7 bases identical to TRBD1. V was clipped by 6 bases and J by 3 bases; unmatched bases: 4. Germline-derived CDR1 and CDR2 are SGHTA and FQGNSA. CDR3 length equals 13 residues. CDR3 region: CASSTTGDTEAFF. The CDR3 DNA, read in part, is TGTGCCAGCAGTACTACAGGGGACACTGAA.

The table lists this clone with many counts. The observed sequence ends 3 residues before the CDR3 terminus, with the missing tail filled in from the germline J gene. V and J are TRBV18 and TRBJ2-7, with TRBD1 identical over 7 bases. The trim removed 6 bases at V and 4 bases at J, leaving 6 bases unmatched. The CDR3 has 13 amino acids. CDR1 and CDR2 (germline): KGHSH, LQKENI. CDR3 sequence: CASSSGQKYEQYF. The sequenced part of the CDR3 DNA is TGTGCCAGCTCGTCGGGACAGAAGTACGAG. Variable domain in full (rest from reference TRBV18 and TRBJ2-7): NAGVMQNPRHLVRRRGQEARLRCSPMKGHSHVYWYRQLPEEGLKFMVYLQKENIIDESGMPKERFSAEFPKEGPSILRIQQVVRGDSAAYFCASSSGQKYEQYFGPGTRLTVT.

As concerns this clone: The DNA ends 3 residues before the CDR3 does, and the rest of the CDR3 is filled in from the germline J gene. The chain employs TRBV18 and TRBJ2-7, with D possibly matching TRBD1 (6 bases). CDR1 and CDR2 (germline): KGHSH, LQKENI. Deletions cut 2 bases from V and 5 bases from J, with 16 bases between. The CDR3 consists of 15 residues. CDR3 bases read: TGTGCCAGCTCACCAAGGGACAAGGCGGTGGACGAG. Its protein product is CASSPRDKAVDE. In full, the CDR3 is CASSPRDKAVDEQYF.

Many counts were recorded for this clone. Partial CDR3 DNA: TGTGCCAGCAGCTCCGGGACAGGGTCGCAAGAGACC. Translated, it gives CASSSGTGSQET. The entire CDR3 reads CASSSGTGSQETQYF. The rearrangement uses TRBV7-3 and TRBJ2-5, with TRBD1 matching over 9 bases. Read data end 3 residues before the CDR3 end; the end is taken from the germline J gene. The V segment lost 4 bases and the J segment 2 bases; nucleotides outside the gene matches: 5. Germline assignment: CDR1 SGHTA and CDR2 FQGTGA. The CDR3 is made up of 15 amino acids.

As for this clone: The read is 3 residues too short to cover the CDR3 end, so that end is filled in from the germline J gene. V gene TRBV19 combines with J gene TRBJ2-7; no firm D call. There are 14 residues in the CDR3. The V end was cut by 3 bases, the J end by 1 base, with 10 bases between. Germline-derived CDR1 and CDR2 are LNHDA and SQIVND (reference sequence). The sequenced part of the CDR3 DNA is TGTGCCAGTAGTATGGGCTTTCGGTCCTACGAG. Translated, it gives CASSMGFRSYE. The full CDR3 is CASSMGFRSYEQYF.

There are a few counts of this clone. The CDR3 end is not reached by the read, which stops 3 residues before it; the germline J gene fills it in. The rearrangement joins TRBV7-8 to TRBJ2-3; maybe TRBD1 (6 bases). Germline V gene sequence: CDR1 SGHVS, CDR2 FQNEAQ. V shed 0 bases and J shed 4 bases, with 17 bases lying between them. The CDR3 has 17 amino acids. The covered CDR3 bases are TGTGCCAGCAGCTTAGCCCCGCCTAGAGGGACACCAGATACG. Protein sequence: CASSLAPPRGTPDT. The entire CDR3 protein reads CASSLAPPRGTPDTQYF. The full variable domain, in which reference TRBV7-8 and TRBJ2-3 provide the parts outside the CDR3, is GAGVSQSPRYKVAKRGQDVALRCDPISGHVSLFWYQQALGQGPEFLTYFQNEAQLDKSGLPSDRFFAERPEGSVSTLKIQRTQQEDSAVYLCASSLAPPRGTPDTQYFGPGTRLTVL.

This clone has only a few counts. The read comes to an end 3 residues before the CDR3 does, leaving the germline J gene to fill in the end. The gene calls are TRBV7-2 and TRBJ1-1; maybe TRBD1 (5 bases). Looked up from germline, CDR1 is SGHTA and CDR2 is FQGNSA. The CDR3 runs to 15 residues. V lost 5 bases to trimming and J lost 1 base, with 14 bases between them. The DNA read from the CDR3 is TGTGCCAGCAGCACCCAGGACACTACGAACACTGAA. Translation: CASSTQDTTNTE. The full CDR3 is CASSTQDTTNTEAFF.

As concerns this clone: The observed sequence ends 3 residues before the CDR3 terminus, with the missing tail filled in from the germline J gene. The chain links TRBV2 to TRBJ2-1, with 7 bases matching TRBD2. From germline, CDR1 is SNHLY and CDR2 FYNNEI. Trimming took 6 bases from V and 8 from J; bases not matched to a gene: 7. The CDR3 has 13 residues. The CDR3 DNA, read in part, is TGTGCCAGCAGCTTGGGGGGAGGGTATGAG. Protein sequence: CASSLGGGYE. The full CDR3 protein is CASSLGGGYEQFF.

This clone qualifies as medium-sized. The CDR3 extends 3 residues past the end of the read, so its final part is completed from the germline J gene. The chain couples TRBV5-4 to TRBJ1-4; 8 nucleotides line up with TRBD1. V was clipped by 3 bases and J by 8 bases; unmatched bases: 9. Germline V lookup: CDR1 SGHNT, CDR2 YYREEE (reference sequence). The CDR3 spans 15 residues. The DNA read from the CDR3 is TGTGCCAGCAGCTCAGGGGGACAGGAACCAGAAAAA. Translated: CASSSGGQEPEK. The CDR3 in its entirety is CASSSGGQEPEKLFF.

A few counts support this clone. The CDR3 extends 3 residues past the end of the read, so its final part is completed from the germline J gene. This chain uses TRBV7-3 with TRBJ2-3, with D possibly being TRBD2 (6 bases). CDR3 size: 15 residues. Germline V lookup: CDR1 SGHTA, CDR2 FQGTGA. The V end was cut by 2 bases, the J end by 1 base, with 10 bases between. The CDR3: CASSLLADRTDTQYF. The DNA read from the CDR3 is TGTGCCAGCAGCTTATTAGCGGACCGCACAGATACG.

This clone was detected a few times. From the germline J gene comes the end of the CDR3, since the read stops 3 residues before it. The chain recombines TRBV5-6 with TRBJ1-2, with 8 bases fitting TRBD1. Germline V CDR1 and CDR2: SGHDT, YYEEEE. The ends lost 3 bases at V and 3 bases at J; junction bases unmatched: 7. The CDR3 is made up of 15 amino acids. The sequenced CDR3 bases are TGTGCCAGCAGCTATCTGGGACAGGAGTACTATGGC. Translation: CASSYLGQEYYG. The CDR3 in its entirety is CASSYLGQEYYGYTF.

Comment on this clone: A far more abundant clone sits one base away, making this likely a read error. The CDR3 end lies 3 residues beyond the end of the read and is filled in from the germline J gene. This chain joins TRBV11-2 and TRBJ1-2; D unresolved. The CDR3 consists of 13 residues. Deletions cut 6 bases from V and 1 base from J, with 9 bases between. CDR1 SGHAT and CDR2 FQNNGV come from the germline V gene. CDR3 sequence reads: CASSDTDNYGYTF. CDR3 DNA (partial): TGTGCCAGCAGTGATACAGATAACTATGGC.

About this clone itself: The read finishes 3 residues shy of the CDR3 end, and the germline J gene is used to complete it. The chain recombines TRBV7-8 with TRBJ2-1; tentatively, D is TRBD2 (7 bases). Germline V gene sequence: CDR1 SGHVS, CDR2 FQNEAQ. The CDR3 totals 16 residues. Between the trimmed V and J ends, which lost 0 bases and 2 bases, there was a span of 11 bases. CDR3 bases read: TGTGCCAGCAGCTTAGCGCTCGGGGGGCCCTACAATGAG. It translates to CASSLALGGPYNE. The whole CDR3 reads CASSLALGGPYNEQFF. Based on the CDR3 plus reference TRBV7-8 and TRBJ2-1, the full variable domain is GAGVSQSPRYKVAKRGQDVALRCDPISGHVSLFWYQQALGQGPEFLTYFQNEAQLDKSGLPSDRFFAERPEGSVSTLKIQRTQQEDSAVYLCASSLALGGPYNEQFFGPGTRLTVL.

In its sample, this clone was seen many times. The read terminates 3 residues before the CDR3 end, so the remaining end is supplied by the germline J gene. The rearrangement joins TRBV29-1 to TRBJ2-5, with D possibly TRBD1 on 7 matching bases. The CDR3 covers 15 residues. The V end lost 5 bases, the J end lost 5 bases, and 21 bases lay between the germline ends. Germline V gene lookup returns CDR1 SQVTM and CDR2 ANQGSEA. CDR3 bases read: TGCAGCGTTCCAGACCCAGCAGGGGGGTCTGAGACC. It specifies CSVPDPAGGSET. The whole CDR3 reads CSVPDPAGGSETQYF. The complete variable domain, with remaining parts taken from reference TRBV29-1 and TRBJ2-5, reads SAVISQKPSRDICQRGTSLTIQCQVDSQVTMMFWYRQQPGQSLTLIATANQGSEATYESGFVIDKFPISRPNLTFSTLTVSNMSPEDSSIYLCSVPDPAGGSETQYFGPGTRLLVL.

This clone was counted between two and nine times. The same CDR3 is also encoded by other DNA sequences in this sample. The DNA read from the CDR3 is TGTGCCAGCAGCTTAGACGCGGCAGGGGGTAGAGGC. This encodes CASSLDAAGGRG. The full CDR3 sequence reads CASSLDAAGGRGYTF. V and J are TRBV7-9 and TRBJ1-2; 7 bases fit TRBD1. The CDR3 is cut off 3 residues early in the read; its end comes from the germline J gene. The CDR3 is 15 amino acids. CDR1 and CDR2 from the germline V gene are SEHNR and FQNEAQ (reference sequence).

The sample holds many counts of this clone. The sequenced fragment ends 3 residues before the CDR3 boundary, so the rest is inferred from the germline J gene. V is TRBV29-1 and J is TRBJ2-1; 13 nucleotides line up with TRBD2. Germline V gives CDR1 SQVTM, CDR2 ANQGSEA. The CDR3 loop spans 14 amino acids. Trimming cost V 4 bases and J 9 bases; bases outside gene matches: 6. This CDR3 is CSVGTSGSGGEQFF. CDR3 DNA (partial): TGCAGCGTTGGGACTAGCGGGAGTGGGGGTGAG.

This clone was observed a few times. The CDR3 goes on 3 residues after the read ends, and that part is filled in from the germline J gene. The V and J genes are TRBV7-6 and TRBJ2-1; 7 nucleotides agree with TRBD1. Germline assignment: CDR1 SGHVS and CDR2 FNYEAQ. After removal of 8 bases from V and 5 bases from J, the junction contained 6 bases not matched to a gene. The CDR3 runs 13 residues. The CDR3 is CASRNRGHNEQFF. The covered CDR3 bases are TGTGCCAGCCGAAACAGGGGACACAATGAG.

Concerning this clone itself: The observed sequence ends 3 residues before the CDR3 terminus, with the missing tail filled in from the germline J gene. The chain uses TRBV20-1 and TRBJ2-1; possibly TRBD2 for D (5 bases). Germline V gene data show CDR1 as DFQATT and CDR2 as SNEGSKA (reference sequence). Trimming removed 2 bases at V and 2 bases at J, with 16 bases between. The CDR3 has 16 amino acids. The sequenced CDR3 bases are TGCAGTGCTAGAACAAACACTAGAGTTGCCTACAATGAG. Encoded protein: CSARTNTRVAYNE. The CDR3 as a whole reads CSARTNTRVAYNEQFF.

This clone was counted at least ten times. The read halts 3 residues ahead of the CDR3 end, with the missing end drawn from the germline J gene. The chain carries TRBV7-3 and TRBJ2-7; 12 nucleotides match TRBD2. From germline, CDR1 is SGHTA and CDR2 FQGTGA. J lost 4 bases, V lost 1 base, and 8 bases had no gene match. The CDR3 consists of 17 residues. The CDR3 DNA, read in part, is TGTGCCAGCAGCTTAAGTCTAGCGGGAGGGCCTAAGTACGAG. Amino acid sequence: CASSLSLAGGPKYE. The entire CDR3 is CASSLSLAGGPKYEQYF.

The table lists this clone with many counts. The observed sequence ends 3 residues before the CDR3 terminus, with the missing tail filled in from the germline J gene. This chain links TRBV28 with TRBJ1-5, with a weak D call TRBD1 (6 bases). Trimming shortened V by 7 bases and J by 6 bases, and 19 bases separated the two germline ends. The CDR3 extends over 15 amino acids. Per the germline V gene, CDR1 is MDHEN and CDR2 is SYDVKM. CDR3 DNA, as far as it was read: TGTGCCAGCAAAGGGCAGGGGCTAAATTTTCAGCCC. The encoded protein is CASKGQGLNFQP. The CDR3 in its entirety is CASKGQGLNFQPQHF.